This entry describes one TCR beta chain. Per the study methods: Samples ranged from about 23,224 to 690,600 TCRs, with a median of around 100,000. TCRdb reprocessed the RACE reads with MiXCR, giving one entry per CDR3 protein. TCRdb, rather than the study authors, made the V and J calls. The sample consists of about 270,000 distinct CDR3 sequences, approximately 7.5% of them appearing once. The CDR3 loop spans 17 amino acids. With 3 bases clipped from V and 4 bases from J, the junction kept 8 bases outside the gene matches. Germline V gene data show CDR1 as MNHEY and CDR2 as SMNVEV (reference sequence). The record originates from a study of human T cells and chemical hapten exposure. Across the whole study: Weekly administration of diphenylcyclopropenone to the scalp of patients continued throughout the roughly 26-week study. Per-sample TCR yield variability stemmed mainly from small pooled library volume differences.

Specified time point: pre-sensitization, week 0. Treatment meaning: therapeutic diphenylcyclopropenone sensitization with weekly scalp DPC. It was from unfractionated whole blood that total RNA was extracted. The material was whole blood, obtained in connection with sensitization to the hapten diphenylcyclopropenone (DPC). The TCR sequence derives from a man between 18 and 29 years old with alopecia areata. Some clones in this sample may be carry-over from other donors' samples. This chain joins TRBV27 and TRBJ2-2; 10 bases fit TRBD1. CDR3 sequence reads: CASSLGTDRGITGELFF. In DNA, the CDR3 is TGTGCCAGCAGTTTGGGCACGGACAGGGGGATCACCGGGGAGCTGTTTTTT.